Below, 30 T cell receptor beta chains from the same sample are listed, as sequenced in a study of cytomegalovirus exposure and HLA in healthy donors. Produced via immunoSEQ multiplex PCR; TCRdb's table is partial and in-frame only. Seen here are around 70,000 clones, about 89% observed once, and the top ten hold 2.5% to 4%. The sequencing input was PBMCs. The receptors stem from a man aged 18 to 30 in good health and CMV-seronegative.

The V gene is TRBV30, the J gene TRBJ2-4; a possible D gene is TRBD2 (7 bases). Trimming cost V 5 bases and J 0 bases, with 11 bases left between them. Germline V gives CDR1 GTSNPN, CDR2 SVGIG (reference sequence). The CDR3 sequence is 14 residues long. DNA for the CDR3: TGTGCCTGGGGGGGAGGGGGAGCCAAAAACATTCAGTACTTC. It encodes CAWGGGGAKNIQYF.

The rearrangement uses TRBV18 and TRBJ1-1; 8 bases agree with TRBD1. Germline-derived CDR1 and CDR2 are KGHSH and LQKENI. Unmatched junction bases numbered 9, after V lost 6 bases and J lost 9 bases. The CDR3 has 13 amino acids. For the CDR3, the DNA is TGTGCCAGCTCTGGACAGGGAACAACTAAAGCTTTCTTT. It encodes CASSGQGTTKAFF.

J is TRBJ2-1 and V is TRBV28; D unclear. Germline CDR1 is MDHEN and CDR2 is SYDVKM. The CDR3 has 12 amino acids. V was shortened by 8 bases and J by 7 bases, with 12 bases between the two germline ends. CDR3 residues: CASAIFGNEQFF. CDR3 DNA sequence: TGTGCCAGCGCAATATTCGGGAATGAGCAGTTCTTC.

The chain uses TRBV6-5 and TRBJ2-1; 10 bases are shared with TRBD2. The J segment lost 7 bases and the V segment lost 6 bases, leaving 9 bases of the junction unmatched. This CDR3 is built from 15 residues. The germline gives CDR1 MNHEY, CDR2 SVGAGI. The CDR3 loop reads CASRPPGLAWNEQFF. Here the CDR3 DNA reads TGTGCCAGCAGACCTCCGGGACTAGCGTGGAATGAGCAGTTCTTC.

The chain has TRBV28 and TRBJ1-2, with a tentative D call TRBD1 (6 bases). Germline lookup yields CDR1 MDHEN and CDR2 SYDVKM. V gave up 3 bases and J gave up 2 bases, with 13 bases separating them. CDR3 length: 15 amino acids. The CDR3 is CASSLETGTNYGYTF. The CDR3, as DNA: TGTGCCAGCAGTTTGGAGACAGGTACCAACTATGGCTACACCTTC.

The chain has TRBV30 and TRBJ1-4; a weak D match, TRBD1 (5 bases). The V gene's germline CDR1 is GTSNPN and CDR2 SVGIG (reference sequence). Deletions cut 3 bases from V and 8 bases from J, with 7 bases between. This CDR3 has 11 amino acids. The CDR3 sequence is CAWRGGEKLFF. Here the CDR3 DNA reads TGTGCCTGGAGGGGGGGGGAAAAACTGTTTTTT.

V is TRBV2 and J is TRBJ2-7; TRBD2 aligns across 12 bases. There are 18 residues in the CDR3. CDR1 is SNHLY, CDR2 FYNNEI, per germline. V was pared by 5 bases and J by 4 bases, with 15 bases of the junction left unmatched. The CDR3 DNA follows: TGTGCCAGCAGTACCTGGTCTAGCGGGAGGGCGTCTATTTACGAGCAGTACTTC. Its translation is CASSTWSSGRASIYEQYF.

The gene calls are TRBV2 and TRBJ1-2; a weak D match, TRBD1 (5 bases). CDR1 and CDR2 from the germline V gene are SNHLY and FYNNEI. The CDR3 consists of 10 residues. With 11 bases removed from V and 6 bases from J, the gap between germline ends came to 10 bases. The CDR3 loop is CASGGDGYTF. Written as DNA, the CDR3 is TGTGCCTCGGGGGGGGATGGCTACACCTTC.

This chain joins TRBV7-9 and TRBJ2-3; 8 bases align to TRBD1. V was pared by 1 base and J by 3 bases, with 3 bases of the junction left unmatched. Germline values: CDR1 SEHNR, CDR2 FQNEAQ (reference sequence). CDR3 length equals 15 residues. DNA of the CDR3: TGTGCCAGCAGCTTAGGGACAGGGAAGACAGATACGCAGTATTTT. Translation gives CASSLGTGKTDTQYF.

The chain uses TRBV6-6 and TRBJ2-5; D call uncertain. V was cut by 4 bases and J by 5 bases, with 8 bases left in between. The CDR3 loop spans 12 amino acids. Germline assignment: CDR1 MNHNY and CDR2 SVGAGI (reference sequence). This CDR3 reads CASSSRVETQYF. The CDR3 DNA reads as TGTGCCAGCAGTTCCCGCGTGGAGACCCAGTACTTC.

This chain joins TRBV19 and TRBJ2-7, with D possibly being TRBD1 (5 bases). CDR3 length: 11 amino acids. The V end lost 9 bases, the J end lost 6 bases, and 12 bases lay between the germline ends. CDR1 and CDR2 (germline): LNHDA, SQIVND (reference sequence). CDR3 DNA: TGTGCCAGGGCCCAAGGGGCCGAGCAGTACTTC. Amino acid sequence: CARAQGAEQYF.

This chain links TRBV2 with TRBJ1-1, with no clear D. The V gene lost 7 bases and the J gene lost 2 bases, with 11 bases spanning the gap. The CDR3 extends over 13 amino acids. Germline values: CDR1 SNHLY, CDR2 FYNNEI. DNA for the CDR3: TGTGCCAGCAATGGAGAGGTCAACACTGAAGCTTTCTTT. This encodes CASNGEVNTEAFF.

This chain connects TRBV18 to TRBJ2-7; TRBD1 matches at 10 bases. CDR1 KGHSH and CDR2 LQKENI come from the germline V gene. The CDR3 sequence is 15 residues long. V shed 6 bases and J 3 bases; nucleotides not matched to a gene: 8. This chain's CDR3 is CASSVTGTGDYEQYF. As DNA, the CDR3 is TGTGCCAGCTCGGTAACCGGGACAGGGGACTACGAGCAGTACTTC. The variable domain in full, completed from reference TRBV18 and TRBJ2-7, reads NAGVMQNPRHLVRRRGQEARLRCSPMKGHSHVYWYRQLPEEGLKFMVYLQKENIIDESGMPKERFSAEFPKEGPSILRIQQVVRGDSAAYFCASSVTGTGDYEQYFGPGTRLTVT.

V is TRBV11-2 and J is TRBJ1-5; 7 bases align to TRBD1. CDR1 SGHAT and CDR2 FQNNGV come from the germline V gene. The CDR3 has 15 residues. V was clipped by 5 bases and J by 6 bases; unmatched bases: 10. The CDR3 protein is CASSALRGPAQPQHF. The DNA for the CDR3 is TGTGCCAGCAGCGCCTTAAGGGGGCCGGCTCAGCCCCAGCATTTT.

The chain combines TRBV9 with TRBJ1-1, with 8 bases identical to TRBD1. Per the germline V gene, CDR1 is SGDLS and CDR2 is YYNGEE. The CDR3 has 15 residues. J gave up 5 bases and V 2 bases, and 8 bases lay outside the gene matches. The CDR3 sequence is CASSVLQGGGTEAFF. CDR3 bases: TGTGCCAGCAGCGTCCTACAGGGGGGAGGGACTGAAGCTTTCTTT.

The gene calls are TRBV20-1 and TRBJ2-7; D gene uncertain. The ends were cut back, 5 bases at V and 4 bases at J, with 3 bases in the middle. Germline loops: CDR1 DFQATT, CDR2 SNEGSKA (reference sequence). CDR3 length equals 9 residues. The CDR3 DNA follows: TGCAGTGCTTCTTACGAGCAGTACTTC. Protein: CSASYEQYF.

This clone showed up just once. The chain uses TRBV4-3 and TRBJ1-5; maybe TRBD1 (6 bases). Trimming took off 5 bases at V and 5 bases at J, with 16 bases between the two ends. The CDR3 runs to 15 residues. The V gene's germline CDR1 is LGHNA and CDR2 YSLEER. The CDR3 sequence: CASSSTPTGDQPQHF. CDR3 DNA sequence: TGCGCCAGCAGCTCGACTCCGACAGGCGATCAGCCCCAGCATTTT.

The chain links TRBV7-3 to TRBJ2-4; maybe TRBD2 (6 bases). The CDR3 is made up of 14 amino acids. Trimming took 3 bases from V and 5 from J, leaving 11 bases between them. Germline lookup yields CDR1 SGHTA and CDR2 FQGTGA. This CDR3 is CASSFGGGENIQYF. CDR3 coding DNA: TGTGCCAGCAGCTTCGGCGGCGGGGAAAACATTCAGTACTTC.

This CDR3 reads CASSQSSTRNQPQHF. CDR3 nucleotide sequence: TGTGCCAGCAGTCAATCGTCGACTCGCAATCAGCCCCAGCATTTT. The V call is TRBV28, the J call TRBJ1-5; no reliable D call. This CDR3 spans 15 amino acids. Germline V gives CDR1 MDHEN, CDR2 SYDVKM. V was shortened by 5 bases and J by 2 bases, with 13 bases between the two germline ends.

V and J are TRBV10-3 and TRBJ2-6; 9 nucleotides line up with TRBD2. V shed 9 bases and J 0 bases; nucleotides not matched to a gene: 12. The CDR3 is 18 amino acids. CDR1 and CDR2 from the germline V gene are ENHRY and SYGVKD. The CDR3 DNA sequence: TGTGCCATGCAAGGGGCTAGCGGGAAGAGCTCTGGGGCCAACGTCCTGACTTTC. It translates to CAMQGASGKSSGANVLTF.

This chain connects TRBV6-5 to TRBJ2-5; maybe TRBD1 (5 bases). Germline V gene data show CDR1 as MNHEY and CDR2 as SVGAGI. Trimming stripped 0 bases from V and 2 bases from J, with 7 bases between. The CDR3 runs to 14 residues. The CDR3 is CASSYSQVQETQYF. For the CDR3, the DNA is TGTGCCAGCAGTTACTCACAGGTTCAAGAGACCCAGTACTTC.

This clone was seen a single time. This sequence joins TRBV28 and TRBJ1-4; D gene unclear. There are 14 residues in the CDR3. Germline V gene sequence: CDR1 MDHEN, CDR2 SYDVKM. Deletions cut 4 bases from V and 4 bases from J, with 10 bases between. DNA of the CDR3: TGTGCCAGCAGTTCGGTTCCGAGTAATGAAAAACTGTTTTTT. It specifies CASSSVPSNEKLFF. Complete variable domain (other parts from reference TRBV28 and TRBJ1-4): DVKVTQSSRYLVKRTGEKVFLECVQDMDHENMFWYRQDPGLGLRLIYFSYDVKMKEKGDIPEGYSVSREKKERFSLILESASTNQTSMYLCASSSVPSNEKLFFGSGTQLSVL.

V and J are TRBV28 and TRBJ2-7, with D possibly TRBD2 on 6 matching bases. The CDR3 has 12 amino acids. Germline CDR1 and CDR2: MDHEN and SYDVKM. Trimming pared 6 bases from V and 4 bases from J, leaving 10 bases between. CDR3: CASSTTRYEQYF. CDR3 DNA sequence: TGTGCCAGCAGCACGACTAGGTACGAGCAGTACTTC.

This clone was observed once. This sequence joins TRBV28 and TRBJ1-1; no clear D gene. Between the trimmed V and J ends, which lost 5 bases and 1 base, there was a span of 8 bases. The V gene's germline CDR1 is MDHEN and CDR2 SYDVKM. The CDR3 loop spans 13 amino acids. This chain's CDR3 is CASSADTNTEAFF. CDR3 coding DNA: TGTGCCAGCAGTGCCGACACGAACACTGAAGCTTTCTTT. Filled out from reference TRBV28 and TRBJ1-1, the complete variable domain reads DVKVTQSSRYLVKRTGEKVFLECVQDMDHENMFWYRQDPGLGLRLIYFSYDVKMKEKGDIPEGYSVSREKKERFSLILESASTNQTSMYLCASSADTNTEAFFGQGTRLTVV.

The chain uses TRBV10-3 and TRBJ2-7; TRBD1 matches at 8 bases. V gave up 4 bases and J gave up 2 bases; unmatched junction bases: 7. CDR1 is ENHRY, CDR2 SYGVKD, per germline. CDR3 size: 15 residues. CDR3 nucleotides: TGTGCCATCAGTGCTTCCGGGACAGGACCCTACGAGCAGTACTTC. Encoded protein: CAISASGTGPYEQYF.

This chain connects TRBV4-2 to TRBJ1-5; D unclear. Deletions cut 4 bases from V and 1 base from J, with 14 bases between. The germline V gene encodes CDR1 LGHNA and CDR2 YNFKEQ. This CDR3 is built from 16 residues. This chain's CDR3 is CASSRTSGVSNQPQHF. Here the CDR3 DNA reads TGTGCCAGCAGCCGCACGTCCGGGGTCAGCAATCAGCCCCAGCATTTT.

V usage is TRBV4-3 and J usage is TRBJ2-5, with D tentatively TRBD1 (6 bases). The CDR3 has 16 amino acids. Trimming took off 2 bases at V and 5 bases at J, with 18 bases between the two ends. CDR1 is LGHNA, CDR2 YSLEER, per germline. This CDR3 is CASSQRTDLQGETQYF. As DNA, the CDR3 is TGCGCCAGCAGCCAACGGACGGATCTCCAGGGGGAGACCCAGTACTTC.

A remark on this clone: The junction departs from germline at one end; a sequencing error may be responsible. V usage is TRBV7-9 and J usage is TRBJ1-2; D not certain. Germline CDR1 is SEHNR and CDR2 is FQNEAQ (reference sequence). The CDR3 length is 12 residues. CDR3 DNA: TGTGCCAGCAGCCTTGAGGATCTTGGGTATGTCTTC. Translating it yields CASSLEDLGYVF.

J is TRBJ2-3 and V is TRBV5-6; 9 nucleotides agree with TRBD2. The V gene end was trimmed by 1 base and the J gene end by 5 bases; junction bases not matched to a gene: 11. In germline, CDR1 is SGHDT, CDR2 YYEEEE. This CDR3 is built from 17 residues. The CDR3 here is CASSLWVTSGGGDTQYF. CDR3 bases: TGTGCCAGCAGCTTGTGGGTGACTAGCGGTGGGGGAGATACGCAGTATTTT.

Written as DNA, the CDR3 is TGTGCCAGTAGTATAGACAGGTGGATCACCGGGGAGCTGTTTTTT. The encoded protein is CASSIDRWITGELFF. The gene calls are TRBV19 and TRBJ2-2; D not resolved. V lost 0 bases and J lost 4, with 9 bases in between. The V gene's germline CDR1 is LNHDA and CDR2 SQIVND (reference sequence). The CDR3 runs to 15 residues.